Listed below are T cell receptor beta chains from one sample, sequenced in a study of cytomegalovirus exposure and HLA in healthy donors. Repertoires were generated with immunoSEQ multiplex PCR, while TCRdb's copy carries only in-frame clones and drops some. This sample contains approximately 110,000 clones. The sequenced sample consisted of PBMCs. The receptors originated from a man between 35 and 55 years old in good health and CMV-seronegative. Each CDR3 is given with its conserved first and last residue. D genes are given only for firm matches.

TRBJ2-5 | TRBD2 | TRBV11-3 | TGTGCCAGCAGCTTAGATCCGGGACTAGCGGGCCAGTACTTC | CASSLDPGLAGQYF
TRBJ1-1 | TRBD1 | TRBV6-1 | TGTGCCAGTAAACAGGGGACTCTCCCTGAAGCTTTCTTT | CASKQGTLPEAFF
TRBJ2-5 | TRBD1 | TRBV5-1 | TGCGCCAGCAGCTTGGGGACAGGGGTGGAGACCCAGTACTTC | CASSLGTGVETQYF
TRBJ2-3 | TRBD2 | TRBV7-9 | TGTGCCAGCAGCTTTGCGGGAGGGGCAGATACGCAGTATTTT | CASSFAGGADTQYF
TRBJ2-3 | TRBD1 | TRBV5-4 | TGTGCCAGCAGCTCCCCGAAGACAGGGGGCACAGATACGCAGTATTTT | CASSSPKTGGTDTQYF
TRBJ2-7 | . | TRBV7-2 | TGTGCCAGCAGCCTTAGCGGAGCCAGCACCTACGAGCAGTACTTC | CASSLSGASTYEQYF
TRBJ2-7 | TRBD2 | TRBV9 | TGTGCCAGCAGCCTAGCGGGAGCGGGCTACGAGCAGTACTTC | CASSLAGAGYEQYF
TRBJ2-7 | . | TRBV7-9 | TGTGCCAGCAGCTTACCCCCTATCTACGAGCAGTACTTC | CASSLPPIYEQYF
TRBJ1-1 | TRBD1 | TRBV5-1 | TGCGCCAGCAGCTTGGCAACAGGGGGCGCTAGATCGAACACTGAAGCTTTCTTT | CASSLATGGARSNTEAFF
TRBJ2-7 | TRBD2 | TRBV2 | TGTGCCAGCAGTGGTGGGGGGGACTACGAGCAGTACTTC | CASSGGGDYEQYF
TRBJ2-4 | . | TRBV7-2 | TGTGCCAGCAGACTAGGAAACATTCAGTACTTC | CASRLGNIQYF
TRBJ2-1 | TRBD2 | TRBV7-8 | TGTGCCGGTGATGGCGGGAGAACCGACAATGAGCAGTTCTTC | CAGDGGRTDNEQFF
TRBJ1-1 | . | TRBV2 | TGTGCCAGCAGGGAAGGGTGGGGGGGTTACGGGAACACTGAAGCTTTCTTT | CASREGWGGYGNTEAFF
TRBJ2-5 | TRBD2 | TRBV10-2 | TGCGCCAGCAGTGCCGGACTAGCGGGCTTCCAAGAGACCCAGTACTTC | CASSAGLAGFQETQYF
TRBJ2-1 | TRBD2 | TRBV29-1 | TGCAGCGTGGGCCGGGCGGGAGATGAGCAGTTCTTC | CSVGRAGDEQFF
TRBJ2-7 | TRBD2 | TRBV7-2 | TGTGCCAGCAGCCTACGCGGGGGTACCTCCTACGAGCAGTACTTC | CASSLRGGTSYEQYF
TRBJ1-5 | TRBD1 | TRBV5-1 | TGCGCCAGCAGCTTGGAAGGGGGACAGCGTCAGCCCCAGCATTTT | CASSLEGGQRQPQHF
TRBJ2-5 | TRBD2 | TRBV29-1 | TGCAGCGTTCCGGGACTAGCGGGAAATATACCGGGGGAGACCCAGTACTTC | CSVPGLAGNIPGETQYF
TRBJ2-7 | TRBD1 | TRBV5-1 | TGCGCCAGCAGCTTCATGGACAGGGCCTACGAGCAGTACTTC | CASSFMDRAYEQYF
TRBJ2-1 | TRBD1 | TRBV7-9 | TGTGCCAGCAGCTTACCGACAGGGGTCCACAATGAGCAGTTCTTC | CASSLPTGVHNEQFF
TRBJ1-6 | TRBD1 | TRBV5-6 | TGTGCCAGCAGCCCGGACAGGGGGCAACGGGATTCACCCCTCCACTTT | CASSPDRGQRDSPLHF
TRBJ2-1 | . | TRBV7-9 | TGTGCCAGCAGCTTTGGGACTTCTCCAAGCTCCTACAATGAGCAGTTCTTC | CASSFGTSPSSYNEQFF
TRBJ2-1 | TRBD2 | TRBV6-5 | TGTGCCAGCAACGCGCTAGCGGTTTACAATGAGCAGTTCTTC | CASNALAVYNEQFF
TRBJ1-2 | TRBD1 | TRBV2 | TGTGCCAGCATCAGAGACCCGGGACAGGGGATTGGCTACACCTTC | CASIRDPGQGIGYTF
TRBJ2-1 | TRBD1 | TRBV7-6 | TGTGCCAGCAGCTCTCAACAGGGGGCCCTATACAATGAGCAGTTCTTC | CASSSQQGALYNEQFF
TRBJ2-7 | . | TRBV6-5 | TGTGCCAGCAGTTACTCCAGGGGCCCCTACGAGCAGTACTTC | CASSYSRGPYEQYF
TRBJ2-5 | . | TRBV9 | TGTGCCAGCAGCGTGAGTGGTATTGGAGAGACCCAGTACTTC | CASSVSGIGETQYF
TRBJ2-7 | . | TRBV27 | TGTGCCAGCAGTTTGAGGGAGAGTCGTTACGAGCAGTACTTC | CASSLRESRYEQYF
TRBJ2-7 | . | TRBV28 | TGTGCCAGCCGAGGGGGAGAGTACGAGCAGTACTTC | CASRGGEYEQYF
TRBJ2-5 | . | TRBV30 | TGTGCCTGGAGTTGGACAGTACAAGAGACCCAGTACTTC | CAWSWTVQETQYF
TRBJ2-3 | TRBD2 | TRBV25-1 | TGTGCCAGCAGTGAATCCCCCTGGGAGGGGTTCACAGATACGCAGTATTTT | CASSESPWEGFTDTQYF
TRBJ1-2 | . | TRBV6-5 | TGTGCCAGCAGCAGGGGAGATAACTATGGCTACACCTTC | CASSRGDNYGYTF
TRBJ2-4 | . | TRBV15 | TGTGCCACCAGCAGAGATCTCACTGCCAAAAACATTCAGTACTTC | CATSRDLTAKNIQYF
TRBJ2-7 | . | TRBV11-3 | TGTGCCAGCAGCCCCCTAGAGACCACCACTCACTCCTACGAGCAGTACTTC | CASSPLETTTHSYEQYF
TRBJ1-4 | . | TRBV19 | TGTGCCTCATACAGGGACGAAAAACTGTTTTTT | CASYRDEKLFF
TRBJ1-2 | TRBD1 | TRBV11-2 | TGTGCCAGCAGCGGATCAGGGGGAGGCTACACCTTC | CASSGSGGGYTF
TRBJ2-1 | TRBD2 | TRBV19 | TGTGCCAGTAGTATAACGGGAGGCTACAATGAGCAGTTCTTC | CASSITGGYNEQFF
TRBJ2-3 | . | TRBV10-1 | TGCGCCAGCTCTAGGGACATTTCTAGCACAGATACGCAGTATTTT | CASSRDISSTDTQYF
TRBJ2-2 | . | TRBV19 | TGTGCCAGTACCACGCCCCGCGTAGGGGAGCTGTTTTTT | CASTTPRVGELFF
TRBJ1-5 | TRBD1 | TRBV6-5 | TGTGCCAGCAGTCTTGACAGGGGGAGTCAGCCCCAGCATTTT | CASSLDRGSQPQHF
TRBJ2-3 | TRBD2 | TRBV5-1 | TGCGCCAGCAGCCGGGGGTCTAGCGGGAGCACAGATACGCAGTATTTT | CASSRGSSGSTDTQYF
TRBJ1-1 | . | TRBV6-1 | TGTGCCAGCAGAGCCGGGGGAGGGAGCACTGAAGCTTTCTTT | CASRAGGGSTEAFF
TRBJ2-6 | . | TRBV5-4 | TGTGCCAGCAGCCAGGGGGGCTCTGGGGCCAACGTCCTGACTTTC | CASSQGGSGANVLTF
TRBJ2-4 | . | TRBV7-6 | TGTGCCAGCAGCTTAGGTGCAGGAGCCAAAAACATTCAGTACTTC | CASSLGAGAKNIQYF
TRBJ2-2 | . | TRBV7-9 | TGTGCCAGCAGCCGACTAGCAGGGGGCCCCGGGGAGCTGTTTTTT | CASSRLAGGPGELFF
TRBJ2-7 | . | TRBV6-6 | TGTGCCAGCAGTTACTCGAGAGGGCTAGTGAGCGAGCAGTACTTC | CASSYSRGLVSEQYF
TRBJ2-7 | TRBD1 | TRBV20-1 | TGCAGTCCGGGACAGGGAGGCGAGCAGTACTTC | CSPGQGGEQYF
TRBJ2-7 | . | TRBV4-1 | TGCGCCATCGATGGGAGGTCCTCCTACGAGCAGTACTTC | CAIDGRSSYEQYF
TRBJ2-1 | TRBD1 | TRBV5-5 | TGTGCCAGCAGCATAGGGACAGGTTCCTACAATGAGCAGTTCTTC | CASSIGTGSYNEQFF
TRBJ1-4 | TRBD1 | TRBV14 | TGTGCCAGCAGCCAAGTCGGACAGGGAAAGTACGAAAAACTGTTTTTT | CASSQVGQGKYEKLFF
TRBJ2-3 | . | TRBV5-8 | TGTGCCAGCAGCTTGACCCGTGCGGTAGATACGCAGTATTTT | CASSLTRAVDTQYF
TRBJ2-3 | . | TRBV18 | TGTGCCAGCTCAAGCGCTCTTAGCTCGGGGGATACGCAGTATTTT | CASSSALSSGDTQYF
TRBJ2-2 | . | TRBV5-4 | TGTGCCAGCAGCTCGAAAGGGGCAGGCACCGGGGAGCTGTTTTTT | CASSSKGAGTGELFF
TRBJ1-1 | . | TRBV28 | TGTGCCAGCAGTACCGCGGGACGTATGCTGAACACTGAAGCTTTCTTT | CASSTAGRMLNTEAFF